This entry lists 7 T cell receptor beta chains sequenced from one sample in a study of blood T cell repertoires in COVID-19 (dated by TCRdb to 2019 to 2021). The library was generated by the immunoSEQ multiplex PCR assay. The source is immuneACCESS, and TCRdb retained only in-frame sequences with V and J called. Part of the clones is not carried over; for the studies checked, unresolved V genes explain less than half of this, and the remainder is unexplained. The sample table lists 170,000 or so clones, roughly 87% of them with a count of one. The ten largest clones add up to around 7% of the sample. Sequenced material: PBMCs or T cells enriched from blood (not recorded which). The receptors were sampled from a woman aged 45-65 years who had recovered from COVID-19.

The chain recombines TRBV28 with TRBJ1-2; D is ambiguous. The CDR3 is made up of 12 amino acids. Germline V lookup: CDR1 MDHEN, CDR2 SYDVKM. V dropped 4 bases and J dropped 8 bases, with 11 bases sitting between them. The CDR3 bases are TGTGCCAGCAGTTCGGGAGCCTGGGGCTACACCTTC. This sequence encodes CASSSGAWGYTF.

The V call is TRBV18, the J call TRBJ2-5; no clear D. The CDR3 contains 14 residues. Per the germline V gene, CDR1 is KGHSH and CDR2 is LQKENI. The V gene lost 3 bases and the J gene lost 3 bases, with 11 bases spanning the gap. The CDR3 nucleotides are TGTGCCAGCTCACCTAAACTCGTGAAAGAGACCCAGTACTTC. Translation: CASSPKLVKETQYF.

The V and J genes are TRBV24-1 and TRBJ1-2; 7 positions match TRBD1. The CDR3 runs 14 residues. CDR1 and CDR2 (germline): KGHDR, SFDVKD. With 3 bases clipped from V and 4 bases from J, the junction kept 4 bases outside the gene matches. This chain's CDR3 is CATSDRGQPYGYTF. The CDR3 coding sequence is TGTGCCACCAGTGATCGGGGACAGCCCTATGGCTACACCTTC.

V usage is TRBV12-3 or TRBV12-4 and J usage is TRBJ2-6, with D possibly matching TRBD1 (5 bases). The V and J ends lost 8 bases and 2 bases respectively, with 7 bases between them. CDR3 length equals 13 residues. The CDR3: CASGRAGANVLTF. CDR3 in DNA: TGTGCCAGCGGCAGGGCTGGGGCCAACGTCCTGACTTTC.

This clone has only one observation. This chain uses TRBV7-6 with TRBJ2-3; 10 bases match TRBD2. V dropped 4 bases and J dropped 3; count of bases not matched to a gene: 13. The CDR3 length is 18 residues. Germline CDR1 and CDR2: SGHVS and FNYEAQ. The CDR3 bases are TGTGCCAGCAGCTCTAGCGGGAGTAGGTCCGATTGGACAGATACGCAGTATTTT. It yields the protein CASSSSGSRSDWTDTQYF.

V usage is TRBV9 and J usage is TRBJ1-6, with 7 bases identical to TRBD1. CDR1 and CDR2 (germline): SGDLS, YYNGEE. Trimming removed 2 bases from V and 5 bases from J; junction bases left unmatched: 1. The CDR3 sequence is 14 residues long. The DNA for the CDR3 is TGTGCCAGCAGCGTGACAGGGAATAATTCACCCCTCCACTTT. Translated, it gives CASSVTGNNSPLHF.

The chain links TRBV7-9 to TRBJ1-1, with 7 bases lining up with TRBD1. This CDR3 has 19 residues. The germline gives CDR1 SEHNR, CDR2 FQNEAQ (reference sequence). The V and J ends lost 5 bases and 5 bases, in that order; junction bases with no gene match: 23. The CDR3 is CASSPPRRGPTWKYTEAFF. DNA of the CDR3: TGTGCCAGCAGCCCCCCCCGAAGGGGGCCTACTTGGAAGTATACTGAAGCTTTCTTT.